These 17 T cell receptor beta chains originate from one sample sequenced in a study of T-cell memory formation after mild COVID-19. TCRdb redid the calling of the 5' RACE reads with MiXCR, one entry per CDR3 protein. The sample has 210,000 or so distinct CDR3 sequences, roughly 10% seen once. The sample comprised PBMCs or a T cell subset sorted from them (not recorded which). All receptors come from a man aged 18 to 35 who had mild COVID-19 (a few samples of this study predate the infection). Cell type and time point are not known.

V is TRBV12-5 and J is TRBJ2-5; the D gene is possibly TRBD1 (6 bases). Germline V lookup: CDR1 LGHNT, CDR2 FRNRAP. Trimming stripped 9 bases from V and 2 bases from J, with 19 bases between. The CDR3 spans 15 residues. In DNA, the CDR3 is TGTGCTAGCGACGTGGGGCAGGGGAGTCAAGAGACCCAGTACTTC. Protein product: CASDVGQGSQETQYF.

The V and J genes are TRBV5-1 and TRBJ2-1; 7 nucleotides match TRBD2. Germline CDR1 is SGHRS and CDR2 is YFSETQ. CDR3 length: 14 amino acids. J was trimmed by 9 bases and V by 2 bases; bases with no gene match: 8. The DNA of the CDR3 is TGCGCCAGCAGCTTAACGGGGGGTGTCGGTGAGCAGTTCTTC. Its translation is CASSLTGGVGEQFF.

This clonotype showed up just a few times. The chain is built from TRBV7-2 and TRBJ2-3, with 8 bases that match TRBD2. The CDR3 totals 16 residues. V gave up 2 bases and J gave up 1 base; unmatched junction bases: 5. Germline V gene data show CDR1 as SGHTA and CDR2 as FQGNSA. The CDR3 spells CASSLQAGGGTDTQYF. The CDR3 bases are TGTGCCAGCAGCTTACAGGCGGGGGGAGGCACAGATACGCAGTATTTT.

There are a few counts of this clonotype. V gene TRBV20-1 combines with J gene TRBJ2-1, with 9 bases identical to TRBD1. Germline lookup yields CDR1 DFQATT and CDR2 SNEGSKA (reference sequence). The CDR3 is 12 amino acids. Losses at the gene ends were 5 bases for V and 8 bases for J; bases not matched to a gene: 4. The CDR3 region has the DNA TGCAGTGCTTGGGGACAGGGCGATGAGCAGTTCTTC. Its translation: CSAWGQGDEQFF.

V is TRBV12-3 or TRBV12-4 and J is TRBJ2-3, with D possibly matching TRBD2 (5 bases). The length of the CDR3 is 15 residues. Trimming removed 3 bases at V and 0 bases at J, with 10 bases between. DNA of the CDR3: TGTGCCAGCAGTTTCTCCGGGGTGAGCACAGATACGCAGTATTTT. Translated: CASSFSGVSTDTQYF.

The genes are TRBV19 and TRBJ1-2; D uncertain. V lost 9 bases and J lost 0, with 14 bases in between. The V gene's germline CDR1 is LNHDA and CDR2 SQIVND (reference sequence). The CDR3 covers 14 residues. The CDR3 DNA follows: TGTGCCAGCGGTAGGCCGTCGTCTAACTATGGCTACACCTTC. This gives the protein CASGRPSSNYGYTF.

This clonotype has ten or more counts. This sequence joins TRBV6-2 or TRBV6-3 and TRBJ2-2; 7 bases align to TRBD1. The CDR3 is 16 amino acids. CDR1 and CDR2 (germline): MNHEY, SVGEGT. The ends lost 4 bases at V and 4 bases at J; junction bases unmatched: 9. The CDR3 DNA is TGTGCCAGCAGTTTCAAAGTCGGGACAGCCACCGGGGAGCTGTTTTTT. Translation: CASSFKVGTATGELFF.

The J gene is TRBJ2-5, the V gene TRBV3-1, with 9 positions matching TRBD2. V shed 4 bases, J shed 4 bases, and the junction held 10 bases outside the gene matches. The germline CDR1 and CDR2 sequences are LGHDT and YNNKEL (reference sequence). The CDR3 is made up of 16 amino acids. The CDR3 DNA reads TGTGCCAGCAGCCGGGCCGGCGGGGGGGGCGGAGAGACCCAGTACTTC. As protein: CASSRAGGGGGETQYF.

The V and J genes are TRBV5-4 and TRBJ2-2; 13 nucleotides match TRBD2. The ends lost 4 bases at V and 0 bases at J; junction bases unmatched: 3. Germline CDR1 SGHNT, CDR2 YYREEE (reference sequence). The CDR3 sequence is 17 residues long. This CDR3 reads CASSVGLAGSNTGELFF. The DNA for the CDR3 is TGTGCCAGCAGCGTGGGACTAGCGGGGTCGAACACCGGGGAGCTGTTTTTT.

This clonotype occurred a few times. This chain links TRBV2 with TRBJ1-6, with a weak D call TRBD1 (5 bases). Germline V CDR1 and CDR2: SNHLY, FYNNEI. The CDR3 sequence is 14 residues long. The V gene lost 7 bases and the J gene lost 9 bases, with 16 bases spanning the gap. CDR3 sequence reads: CASIGAVLSSPLHF. Written as DNA, the CDR3 is TGTGCCAGCATTGGGGCGGTCTTAAGTTCACCCCTCCACTTT.

CDR3 region: CASSINPGTSGGNEQFF. In DNA, the CDR3 is TGTGCCAGCAGTATCAACCCCGGGACTAGCGGGGGGAATGAGCAGTTCTTC. The gene calls are TRBV5-5 and TRBJ2-1, with TRBD2 identical over 15 bases. Germline CDR1 is SGHKS and CDR2 is YYEKEE (reference sequence). There are 17 residues in the CDR3. Trimming cost V 5 bases and J 7 bases; bases outside gene matches: 10.

This clonotype was seen only a few times. The rearrangement joins TRBV4-3 to TRBJ2-5, with TRBD2 matching 11 bases. V lost 3 bases to trimming and J lost 5 bases; unmatched junction nucleotides: 8. This CDR3 is built from 16 residues. Germline CDR1 is LGHNA and CDR2 is YSLEER. CDR3 protein: CASSQISGGAGETQYF. CDR3 coding DNA: TGCGCCAGCAGCCAGATTAGCGGGGGGGCTGGCGAGACCCAGTACTTC.

This clonotype showed up many times. This chain joins TRBV7-9 and TRBJ2-3; weak D call: TRBD1 (5 bases). The V end was cut by 6 bases, the J end by 3 bases, with 16 bases between. The CDR3 consists of 15 residues. Per the germline V gene, CDR1 is SEHNR and CDR2 is FQNEAQ (reference sequence). The CDR3 nucleotides are TGTGCCAGCAGGAGCCGACAGAGTAGAACAGATACGCAGTATTTT. It codes for CASRSRQSRTDTQYF.

In its sample, this clonotype was seen a few times. The V gene is TRBV10-3, the J gene TRBJ2-7, with 11 bases identical to TRBD1. The CDR3 has 12 residues. V trimming: 10 bases; J trimming: 7 bases; junction bases outside the gene matches: 6. Germline V gene sequence: CDR1 ENHRY, CDR2 SYGVKD. The CDR3 loop reads CATGQGAYEQYV. DNA of the CDR3: TGTGCCACCGGACAGGGGGCTTATGAGCAGTACGTC.

The table lists this clonotype with many counts. The V and J genes are TRBV4-2 and TRBJ2-1; a possible D gene is TRBD2 (5 bases). Germline V gene data show CDR1 as LGHNA and CDR2 as YNFKEQ. V was clipped by 4 bases and J by 5 bases, with 15 bases between them. This CDR3 is built from 15 residues. CDR3 residues: CASSPFASRDNEQFF. For the CDR3, the DNA is TGTGCCAGCAGCCCCTTTGCTAGCCGGGACAATGAGCAGTTCTTC.

This clonotype turned up a few times. The rearrangement joins TRBV29-1 to TRBJ1-2, with D possibly TRBD1 on 6 matching bases. The CDR3 is 13 amino acids. The V gene's germline CDR1 is SQVTM and CDR2 ANQGSEA. Trimming cost V 8 bases and J 2 bases, with 15 bases left between them. The CDR3 sequence is CSPGGGPNYGYTF. DNA of the CDR3: TGCAGCCCCGGGGGGGGGCCCAACTATGGCTACACCTTC.

This clonotype was recorded a few times. V and J are TRBV20-1 and TRBJ2-1; 10 bases align to TRBD2. This CDR3 spans 14 amino acids. With V trimmed by 6 bases and J by 3 bases, 5 bases remained unmatched. CDR1 is DFQATT, CDR2 SNEGSKA, per germline (reference sequence). The CDR3 loop is CSAHKRGGYNEQFF. The CDR3, as DNA: TGCAGTGCCCACAAGCGGGGGGGCTACAATGAGCAGTTCTTC.